The clone carrying this T cell receptor (beta chain) occurred a few times. Its antigen is still unknown. A much larger clone differs from this one at a single base, so this may be a read error. The record originates from a study of CD8+CD57+ T cells in acquired aplastic anemia. Whole-study context: Sorting CD4+ and CD8+ cells gave DNA averaging about 3.1 ug. Study-level findings and limits: Overlap between patients and controls comprised roughly 28 CD8+ CDR3 sequences. Between patients and controls, CD8+ Simpson's diversity did not vary significantly.

CDR3 size: 17 residues. Germline V CDR1 and CDR2: SGHAT, FQNNGV. V was trimmed by 1 base and J by 3 bases, leaving 16 bases between them. The template used for profiling TCR beta VDJ and CDR3 was genomic DNA. TCRdb recomputed calls from the reads with MiXCR, one row per CDR3 protein. The sample has 250,000 to 300,000 distinct CDR3 sequences, 55% to 65% seen once. The gene calls are TRBV11-2 and TRBJ1-5; D is ambiguous. The TCR sequence derives from a human donor with severe aplastic anemia or a healthy control (not recorded which). The material sequenced was sorted CD4+, CD8+, or CD8+CD57+ T cells (not recorded which) from PBMCs. In nucleotides, the CDR3 is TGTGCCAGCAGCTTAGGGGCCAGCGCGCTTGCCAATCAGCCCCAGCATTTT. It encodes CASSLGASALANQPQHF.